Each of the 21 T cell receptor beta chains below was sequenced from the same sample in a study of blood T cells in healthy people across ages. The use of a sample-barcoded 5' primer and a J-beta primer mix characterized a second PCR of about 7 to 12 cycles. TCRdb processed the 5' RACE reads anew with MiXCR; each CDR3 protein has one entry. The sample has hundreds of thousands of distinct CDR3 sequences, roughly half seen once. The material sequenced was blood. These receptors all come from a woman of 80 years or more in good health.

The J gene is TRBJ2-3, the V gene TRBV9; 8 nucleotides line up with TRBD2. Germline V gene sequence: CDR1 SGDLS, CDR2 YYNGEE. This CDR3 spans 14 amino acids. V was pared by 4 bases and J by 5 bases, with 6 bases of the junction left unmatched. CDR3 bases: TGTGCCAGCAGCCGGCGGGGGGCCGAAGATACGCAGTATTTT. This sequence encodes CASSRRGAEDTQYF.

This clonotype was seen only once. This CDR3 is CASSYGEARPYEQYF. The CDR3 bases are TGTGCCAGCAGTTATGGGGAGGCCAGACCCTACGAGCAGTACTTC. The V call is TRBV12-3 or TRBV12-4, the J call TRBJ2-7; maybe TRBD2 (6 bases). Trimming took off 4 bases at V and 2 bases at J, with 15 bases between the two ends. This CDR3 has 15 residues.

This clonotype came up many times. The chain uses TRBV10-3 and TRBJ2-7; the match to TRBD1 covers 10 bases. The V segment lost 10 bases and the J segment 4 bases; nucleotides outside the gene matches: 10. CDR1 and CDR2 (germline): ENHRY, SYGVKD. CDR3 size: 14 residues. The CDR3: CATFRGTGAYEQYF. The CDR3 coding sequence is TGTGCCACCTTCCGGGGGACAGGGGCATACGAGCAGTACTTC.

The rearrangement uses TRBV28 and TRBJ2-3, with D perhaps TRBD1 (6 bases). Between the trimmed V and J ends, which lost 5 bases and 3 bases, there was a span of 15 bases. Per germline, CDR1 MDHEN and CDR2 SYDVKM. The CDR3 spans 15 residues. The CDR3: CASSTGYWGTDTQYF. Here the CDR3 DNA reads TGTGCCAGCAGTACAGGGTATTGGGGTACAGATACGCAGTATTTT.

V and J are TRBV25-1 and TRBJ2-7, with a weak D call TRBD1 (6 bases). Germline loops: CDR1 MGHDK, CDR2 SYGVNS. Trimming removed 2 bases from V and 0 bases from J, with 14 bases in between. This CDR3 has 16 amino acids. The CDR3 DNA sequence: TGTGCCAGCAGTGAACTCCGCCAGGGGAGCTCCTACGAGCAGTACTTC. Residues: CASSELRQGSSYEQYF.

This clonotype was observed many times. V and J are TRBV14 and TRBJ2-1, with D possibly being TRBD2 (5 bases). From germline, CDR1 is SGHDN and CDR2 FVKESK. The ends were cut back, 4 bases at V and 10 bases at J, with 17 bases in the middle. This CDR3 is built from 14 residues. The CDR3 bases are TGTGCCAGCAGCCCGACTACGGCCACGGCGGAGCAGTTCTTC. It codes for CASSPTTATAEQFF. Supplemented by reference TRBV14 and TRBJ2-1, the full variable domain reads EAGVTQFPSHSVIEKGQTVTLRCDPISGHDNLYWYRRVMGKEIKFLLHFVKESKQDESGMPNNRFLAERTGGTYSTLKVQPAELEDSGVYFCASSPTTATAEQFFGPGTRLTVL.

This clonotype was recorded at least ten times. This sequence joins TRBV12-3 or TRBV12-4 and TRBJ2-7; 7 nucleotides line up with TRBD1. The CDR3 consists of 18 residues. V lost 3 bases and J lost 5; bases outside the gene matches: 19. CDR3 region: CASSFFRGQDKGGHEQYF. The CDR3 DNA is TGTGCCAGCAGTTTTTTCCGTGGACAGGATAAAGGCGGCCACGAGCAGTACTTC.

The CDR3 reads CASRARSGLWAEAFF. CDR3 DNA sequence: TGTGCCAGCAGGGCGCGGAGCGGTTTATGGGCTGAAGCTTTCTTT. V is TRBV6-2 or TRBV6-3 and J is TRBJ1-1; D gene uncertain. V lost 6 bases, J lost 6 bases, and 20 bases lay in between. This CDR3 comprises 15 residues. The germline V gene encodes CDR1 MNHEY and CDR2 SVGEGT.

This clonotype showed up just a few times. The chain recombines TRBV6-1 with TRBJ1-2, with a possible D match to TRBD1 (5 bases). CDR3 length: 13 residues. Looked up from germline, CDR1 is MNHNS and CDR2 is SASEGT. Trimming cost V 6 bases and J 3 bases, with 11 bases left between them. The DNA of the CDR3 is TGTGCCAGCAGGGAGGACAAGGACTATGGCTACACCTTC. Amino acids: CASREDKDYGYTF.

This clonotype was seen ten or more times. The rearrangement links TRBV7-2 to TRBJ2-1, with D perhaps matching TRBD1 or TRBD2 (5 bases each). CDR1 is SGHTA, CDR2 FQGNSA, per germline. The V end lost 5 bases, the J end lost 5 bases, and 10 bases lay between the germline ends. The CDR3 spans 13 residues. The DNA of the CDR3 is TGTGCCAGCAGCAGGGGACCAAACAATGAGCAGTTCTTC. Amino acid sequence: CASSRGPNNEQFF.

A few counts support this clonotype. Being one base from a much bigger clone, this may be a read error. The gene calls are TRBV29-1 and TRBJ2-7; 7 bases are a match to TRBD1. Trimming cost V 6 bases and J 7 bases; bases outside gene matches: 12. CDR1 and CDR2 (germline): SQVTM, ANQGSEA. The CDR3 is made up of 13 amino acids. The CDR3 spells CSVSTTGMNEQYF. The CDR3 DNA sequence: TGCAGCGTCAGTACGACAGGGATGAATGAGCAGTACTTC.

This clonotype was detected many times. The V gene is TRBV29-1, the J gene TRBJ2-1; a possible D gene is TRBD2 (6 bases). Germline loops: CDR1 SQVTM, CDR2 ANQGSEA. CDR3 size: 16 residues. V lost 8 bases to trimming and J lost 1 base, with 21 bases between them. CDR3 in DNA: TGCAGCTTCGCTCATTTCGGGGGAGAATCCTACAATGAGCAGTTCTTC. Translating gives CSFAHFGGESYNEQFF.

The chain joins TRBV28 to TRBJ1-4; D is unresolved. Germline values: CDR1 MDHEN, CDR2 SYDVKM. V lost 6 bases and J 2 bases, leaving 16 bases between the germline ends. The CDR3 spans 16 residues. For the CDR3, the DNA is TGTGCCAGCAGGGAGCTTGTAATGACGACTAATGAAAAACTGTTTTTT. This encodes CASRELVMTTNEKLFF. Combining the CDR3 with reference TRBV28 and TRBJ1-4 gives the whole variable domain DVKVTQSSRYLVKRTGEKVFLECVQDMDHENMFWYRQDPGLGLRLIYFSYDVKMKEKGDIPEGYSVSREKKERFSLILESASTNQTSMYLCASRELVMTTNEKLFFGSGTQLSVL.

Ten or more counts support this clonotype. V usage is TRBV5-1 and J usage is TRBJ2-1; 7 positions agree with TRBD1. Germline assignment: CDR1 SGHRS and CDR2 YFSETQ. The trim removed 2 bases at V and 7 bases at J, leaving 9 bases unmatched. The CDR3 spans 15 residues. The CDR3 loop reads CASSFTGAELNEQFF. In nucleotides, the CDR3 is TGCGCCAGCAGCTTTACAGGGGCCGAATTGAATGAGCAGTTCTTC. Filled out from reference TRBV5-1 and TRBJ2-1, the complete variable domain reads KAGVTQTPRYLIKTRGQQVTLSCSPISGHRSVSWYQQTPGQGLQFLFEYFSETQRNKGNFPGRFSGRQFSNSRSEMNVSTLELGDSALYLCASSFTGAELNEQFFGPGTRLTVL.

The chain carries TRBV6-2 or TRBV6-3 and TRBJ2-5, with D possibly being TRBD1 or TRBD2 (5 bases each). CDR3 length equals 17 residues. Trimming cost V 6 bases and J 5 bases, with 25 bases left between them. Germline loops: CDR1 MNHEY, CDR2 SVGEGT. The CDR3 DNA reads TGTGCCAGCAGCTATACCTTAATTGCCGAGGGACGGGAGACCCAGTACTTC. This codes for CASSYTLIAEGRETQYF.

There are many counts of this clonotype. The rearrangement joins TRBV7-2 to TRBJ2-1; 13 nucleotides align to TRBD2. The ends lost 4 bases at V and 6 bases at J; junction bases unmatched: 3. CDR1 is SGHTA and CDR2 is FQGNSA in the germline V gene. The CDR3 is made up of 15 amino acids. The CDR3 DNA follows: TGTGCCAGCAGCTCTCGGACTAGCGGGAGCAATGAGCAGTTCTTC. Its protein product is CASSSRTSGSNEQFF. Combining the CDR3 with reference TRBV7-2 and TRBJ2-1 gives the whole variable domain GAGVSQSPSNKVTEKGKDVELRCDPISGHTALYWYRQSLGQGLEFLIYFQGNSAPDKSGLPSDRFSAERTGGSVSTLTIQRTQQEDSAVYLCASSSRTSGSNEQFFGPGTRLTVL.

The sample holds many counts of this clonotype. The chain recombines TRBV5-1 with TRBJ1-6; D remains unclear. Trimming cost V 4 bases and J 6 bases, with 17 bases left between them. Germline V CDR1 and CDR2: SGHRS, YFSETQ. The CDR3 runs 16 residues. CDR3 region: CASSLVGGGPNSPLHF. The CDR3 region has the DNA TGCGCCAGCAGCCTGGTTGGCGGTGGCCCTAATTCACCCCTCCACTTT.

CDR3 in amino acids: CASSPATAADTQYF. The CDR3 DNA sequence: TGCGCCAGCAGCCCAGCCACCGCCGCAGATACGCAGTATTTT. The V and J genes are TRBV5-1 and TRBJ2-3; D is uncertain. CDR1 and CDR2 (germline): SGHRS, YFSETQ. The CDR3 has 14 amino acids. Trimming cost V 4 bases and J 4 bases, with 13 bases left between them.

Concerning this clonotype: Germline and junction disagree at one end, which may indicate a read error. V gene TRBV2 combines with J gene TRBJ2-1, with D possibly TRBD1 on 6 matching bases. This CDR3 is 15 amino acids long. CDR1 is SNHLY and CDR2 is FYNNEI in the germline V gene. The DNA of the CDR3 is TGTACCAGCAGTGTATCTGAGGGGGTAGGGGAGACCCAGTTCTTC. As protein: CTSSVSEGVGETQFF.

Note on this clonotype: A much larger clone sits a single nucleotide away, making a read error possible. V is TRBV10-3 and J is TRBJ2-3; 10 nucleotides agree with TRBD2. V was pared by 6 bases and J by 3 bases, with 9 bases of the junction left unmatched. The germline V gene encodes CDR1 ENHRY and CDR2 SYGVKD. The CDR3 runs to 16 residues. The CDR3 is CAIRDGSGRSTDTQYF. The CDR3, as DNA: TGTGCCATCAGGGACGGTAGCGGGAGGAGTACAGATACGCAGTATTTT.

With respect to this clonotype: Sequence at one end of the junction differs from germline and may be a read error. The rearrangement uses TRBV5-4 and TRBJ2-7; D is tentatively TRBD1 or TRBD2 (5 bases each). CDR3 size: 13 residues. Germline lookup yields CDR1 SGHNT and CDR2 YYREEE (reference sequence). The CDR3 region is CASSLRGSNEQYF. Here the CDR3 DNA reads TGTGCCAGCAGCTTGCGGGGCTCCAACGAGCAGTACTTC.